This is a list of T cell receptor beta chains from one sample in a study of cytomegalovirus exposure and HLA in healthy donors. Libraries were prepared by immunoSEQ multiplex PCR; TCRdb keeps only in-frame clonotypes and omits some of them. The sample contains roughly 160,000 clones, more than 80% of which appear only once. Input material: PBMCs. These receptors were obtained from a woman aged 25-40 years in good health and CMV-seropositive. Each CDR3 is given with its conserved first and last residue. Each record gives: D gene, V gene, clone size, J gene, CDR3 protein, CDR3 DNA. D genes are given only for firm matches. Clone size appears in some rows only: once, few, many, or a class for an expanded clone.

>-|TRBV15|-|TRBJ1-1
CATSRVGQGPAEAFF
TGTGCCACCAGCAGAGTGGGGCAGGGGCCCGCTGAAGCTTTCTTT
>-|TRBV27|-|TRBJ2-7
CASRARNRGGGEQYF
TGTGCCAGCAGAGCAAGAAACAGGGGAGGTGGCGAGCAGTACTTC
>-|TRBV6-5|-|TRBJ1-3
CASREMVSGNTIYF
TGTGCCAGCAGAGAGATGGTGAGCGGAAACACCATATATTTT
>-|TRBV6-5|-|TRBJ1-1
CASKSPGSGSTEAFF
TGTGCCAGCAAAAGCCCCGGGAGTGGGAGCACTGAAGCTTTCTTT
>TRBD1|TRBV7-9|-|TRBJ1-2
CSSSFTGGLNYGYTF
TGTTCCAGCAGCTTCACAGGGGGGCTCAACTATGGCTACACCTTC
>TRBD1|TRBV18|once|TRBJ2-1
CASSSRDRDYNEQFF
TGTGCCAGCTCATCCCGGGACAGGGATTACAATGAGCAGTTCTTC
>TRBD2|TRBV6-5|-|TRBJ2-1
CASSSSSGGFYNEQFF
TGTGCCAGCAGTTCCAGCAGCGGGGGATTCTACAATGAGCAGTTCTTC
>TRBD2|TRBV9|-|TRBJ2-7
CASSLGPLAGSYEQYF
TGTGCCAGCAGCTTAGGCCCACTAGCGGGGTCCTACGAGCAGTACTTC
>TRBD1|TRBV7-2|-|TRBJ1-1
CASSLSVGTGYTEAFF
TGTGCCAGCAGCTTAAGTGTCGGGACAGGGTACACTGAAGCTTTCTTT
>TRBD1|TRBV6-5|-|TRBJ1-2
CASSPDRVGYTF
TGTGCCAGCAGTCCCGACAGGGTCGGCTACACCTTC
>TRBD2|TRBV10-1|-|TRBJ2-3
CASSESGSGVPDTQYF
TGCGCCAGCAGTGAGTCGGGTAGCGGGGTGCCAGATACGCAGTATTTT
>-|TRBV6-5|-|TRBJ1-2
CASSIHSGGYTF
TGTGCCAGCAGTATCCACAGCGGCGGCTACACCTTC
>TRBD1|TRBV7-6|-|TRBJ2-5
CASTPSGTGGQETQYF
TGTGCCAGCACCCCTTCCGGGACAGGGGGCCAAGAGACCCAGTACTTC
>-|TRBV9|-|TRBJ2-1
CASSVGPVSYNEQFF
TGTGCCAGCAGCGTAGGGCCAGTTTCCTACAATGAGCAGTTCTTC
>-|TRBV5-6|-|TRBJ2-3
CASSLELATDTQYF
TGTGCCAGCAGCTTGGAGCTAGCTACAGATACGCAGTATTTT